These 28 T cell receptor beta chains share one sample of origin, sequenced in a study of blood T cells in healthy people across ages. Primed by a sample-barcoded 5' primer and a J-beta primer mix, a second PCR proceeded for roughly 6 to 12 cycles. TCRdb re-called the 5' RACE reads with MiXCR, one entry per CDR3 protein. This table holds roughly 1,500,000 distinct CDR3 sequences, 30% to 35% found once. Sequenced: blood. These receptors came from a woman younger than 45 in good health.

With respect to this clonotype: Germline is not matched at one junction end, which may reflect a read error. The chain employs TRBV5-1 and TRBJ2-5; 8 positions match TRBD2. The CDR3 is made up of 13 amino acids. The germline CDR1 and CDR2 sequences are SGHRS and YFSETQ. The CDR3 sequence: CTSSPAGEETQYF. The DNA of the CDR3 is TGCACCAGCAGCCCAGCGGGGGAAGAGACCCAGTACTTC. Looking up the rest from reference TRBV5-1 and TRBJ2-5 gives the full variable domain: KAGVTQTPRYLIKTRGQQVTLSCSPISGHRSVSWYQQTPGQGLQFLFEYFSETQRNKGNFPGRFSGRQFSNSRSEMNVSTLELGDSALYLCTSSPAGEETQYFGPGTRLLVL.

V gene TRBV9 combines with J gene TRBJ1-1; tentatively, D is TRBD1 (6 bases). This CDR3 comprises 15 residues. Germline V gene data show CDR1 as SGDLS and CDR2 as YYNGEE. The germline V and J ends were trimmed by 0 bases and 4 bases, with 13 bases remaining between them. The CDR3 DNA follows: TGTGCCAGCAGCGTAGGACAGGCAGGGGTCACTGAAGCTTTCTTT. Encoded protein: CASSVGQAGVTEAFF.

This clonotype showed up just once. The genes are TRBV2 and TRBJ1-5; tentative D call: TRBD1 (6 bases). The ends were cut back, 7 bases at V and 4 bases at J, with 17 bases in the middle. This CDR3 spans 15 amino acids. CDR1 and CDR2 (germline): SNHLY, FYNNEI. The CDR3 bases are TGTGCCAGCACCCCCATCGGGGGCGGAAATCAGCCCCAGCATTTT. It translates to CASTPIGGGNQPQHF.

The V gene is TRBV3-1, the J gene TRBJ1-5, with 7 bases lining up with TRBD1. V trimming: 5 bases; J trimming: 7 bases; junction bases outside the gene matches: 8. Germline V gene data show CDR1 as LGHDT and CDR2 as YNNKEL (reference sequence). This CDR3 has 14 residues. The CDR3 DNA reads as TGTGCCAGCAGCTCCTCAGGGGGTTGGCAGCCCCAGCATTTT. Translation: CASSSSGGWQPQHF. The full variable domain, with the rest looked up from reference TRBV3-1 and TRBJ1-5, is DTAVSQTPKYLVTQMGNDKSIKCEQNLGHDTMYWYKQDSKKFLKIMFSYNNKELIINETVPNRFSPKSPDKAHLNLHINSLELGDSAVYFCASSSSGGWQPQHFGDGTRLSIL.

V usage is TRBV20-1 and J usage is TRBJ2-5; 9 bases are a match to TRBD2. This CDR3 region has 14 residues. Germline-derived CDR1 and CDR2 are DFQATT and SNEGSKA (reference sequence). Trimming removed 1 base from V and 2 bases from J; junction bases left unmatched: 2. The CDR3 DNA reads as TGCAGTGCTAGAGTTAGCGGGAGACAAGAGACCCAGTACTTC. Protein product: CSARVSGRQETQYF.

The chain links TRBV5-1 to TRBJ2-5; 7 bases fit TRBD2. The germline CDR1 and CDR2 sequences are SGHRS and YFSETQ. This CDR3 region has 15 residues. V shed 5 bases and J 0 bases; nucleotides not matched to a gene: 7. The CDR3 loop is CASSLTSANQETQYF. The CDR3 DNA reads as TGCGCCAGCAGTTTAACTAGCGCCAACCAAGAGACCCAGTACTTC.

This clonotype was picked up a small number of times. The CDR3 sequence: CASSGREGSSYNEQFF. As DNA, the CDR3 is TGTGCCAGCAGTGGTCGGGAGGGGAGCTCCTACAATGAGCAGTTCTTC. The chain has TRBV6-1 and TRBJ2-1, with 8 bases identical to TRBD2. The V and J ends lost 4 bases and 0 bases, in that order; junction bases with no gene match: 5. The CDR3 consists of 16 residues. Germline CDR1 is MNHNS and CDR2 is SASEGT.

With regard to this clonotype: One end of the junction is discordant with germline, which a read error may explain. The rearrangement uses TRBV20-1 and TRBJ2-5, with D perhaps matching TRBD2 (5 bases). There are 15 residues in the CDR3. Germline V lookup: CDR1 DFQATT, CDR2 SNEGSKA (reference sequence). CDR3 region: CSTRDFGFSQETQYF. CDR3 in DNA: TGCAGTACTAGAGATTTCGGTTTCTCTCAAGAGACCCAGTACTTC.

This clonotype occurred a few times. The J gene is TRBJ2-3, the V gene TRBV6-1, with 9 bases matching TRBD2. The CDR3 spans 16 residues. Germline V gives CDR1 MNHNS, CDR2 SASEGT. V shed 4 bases, J shed 4 bases, and the junction held 9 bases outside the gene matches. The CDR3 DNA sequence: TGTGCCAGCAGTGGTCCAGCGGGGGGCCCGGCAGATACGCAGTATTTT. Amino acids: CASSGPAGGPADTQYF.

The chain combines TRBV24-1 with TRBJ2-7; D might be TRBD2 (5 bases). V gave up 6 bases and J gave up 3 bases, with 11 bases separating them. CDR1 and CDR2 from the germline V gene are KGHDR and SFDVKD. The CDR3 is 13 amino acids. DNA for the CDR3: TGTGCCACCAGTCTCGCGGGTGGCTACGAGCAGTACTTC. It specifies CATSLAGGYEQYF.

The chain couples TRBV3-1 to TRBJ2-3; D perhaps matches TRBD1 (6 bases). Germline V gene data show CDR1 as LGHDT and CDR2 as YNNKEL (reference sequence). This CDR3 spans 16 amino acids. Between the trimmed V and J ends, which lost 4 bases and 0 bases, there was a span of 14 bases. CDR3 sequence: CASSPAAGVSTDTQYF. In DNA form, the CDR3 reads TGTGCCAGCAGCCCCGCTGCAGGGGTGAGCACAGATACGCAGTATTTT.

This clonotype was observed at least ten times. The chain uses TRBV29-1 and TRBJ2-7; D possibly corresponds to TRBD1 (7 bases). Germline V lookup: CDR1 SQVTM, CDR2 ANQGSEA. V dropped 7 bases and J dropped 3 bases, with 25 bases sitting between them. There are 16 residues in the CDR3. CDR3 in amino acids: CSAALPPQGGYYEQYF. The CDR3 bases are TGCAGCGCTGCTCTCCCCCCCCAGGGGGGATACTACGAGCAGTACTTC.

J is TRBJ2-1 and V is TRBV3-1; D is unclear. The CDR3 consists of 14 residues. The germline V gene encodes CDR1 LGHDT and CDR2 YNNKEL (reference sequence). V shed 0 bases and J shed 4 bases, with 7 bases lying between them. The CDR3 bases are TGTGCCAGCAGCCAAGATAGCATATACAATGAGCAGTTCTTC. Amino acid sequence: CASSQDSIYNEQFF.

A word on this clonotype: A much larger clone lies a single base off, so this may be a read error. The CDR3: CAISARQGYEQYF. The DNA for the CDR3 is TGTGCCATCAGTGCCAGACAGGGATACGAGCAGTACTTC. The chain uses TRBV10-3 and TRBJ2-7, with 7 nucleotides matching TRBD1. The CDR3 runs 13 residues. Germline values: CDR1 ENHRY, CDR2 SYGVKD. V lost 4 bases, J lost 4 bases, and 4 bases stayed unmatched.

This clonotype was seen a handful of times. The chain couples TRBV12-3 or TRBV12-4 to TRBJ1-2; D is unresolved. The germline V and J ends were trimmed by 7 bases and 1 base, with 10 bases remaining between them. This CDR3 has 13 amino acids. The CDR3 sequence: CASIREDNYGYTF. The CDR3 nucleotides read TGTGCCAGCATAAGGGAAGATAACTATGGCTACACCTTC.

This chain uses TRBV6-2 or TRBV6-3 with TRBJ1-1, with TRBD1 as a possible D gene (5 bases). Per the germline V gene, CDR1 is MNHEY and CDR2 is SVGEGT. Trimming shortened V by 2 bases and J by 1 base, and 14 bases separated the two germline ends. This CDR3 contains 16 residues. The DNA of the CDR3 is TGTGCCAGCAGTTACATCGGGGGAATGGGGAACACTGAAGCTTTCTTT. The encoded protein is CASSYIGGMGNTEAFF.

This clonotype has only a few counts. The chain employs TRBV27 and TRBJ2-1, with D possibly being TRBD1 or TRBD2 (6 bases each). In germline, CDR1 is MNHEY, CDR2 SMNVEV (reference sequence). V lost 11 bases, J lost 5 bases, and 22 bases lay in between. CDR3 length: 15 amino acids. The CDR3 is CAGVREAGVHNEQFF. The CDR3 nucleotides are TGTGCCGGAGTAAGGGAGGCAGGGGTCCACAATGAGCAGTTCTTC.

The chain joins TRBV20-1 to TRBJ2-1; D uncertain. The CDR3 has 14 amino acids. Germline V gene data show CDR1 as DFQATT and CDR2 as SNEGSKA (reference sequence). V was trimmed by 1 base and J by 0 bases, leaving 7 bases between them. The CDR3 region has the DNA TGCAGTGCTAGAGTCGTCAACTCCTACAATGAGCAGTTCTTC. Translation: CSARVVNSYNEQFF.

The chain has TRBV9 and TRBJ2-2, with TRBD1 matching 9 bases. Germline V gene data show CDR1 as SGDLS and CDR2 as YYNGEE. V lost 5 bases, J lost 5 bases, and 13 bases stayed unmatched. The CDR3 totals 17 residues. CDR3 nucleotide sequence: TGTGCCAGCAGTGTCGGGTCCCCGGGACAGGGAACCGGGGAGCTGTTTTTT. Residues: CASSVGSPGQGTGELFF.

The V call is TRBV2, the J call TRBJ2-5; D is possibly TRBD2 (5 bases). From germline, CDR1 is SNHLY and CDR2 FYNNEI. Trimming cost V 10 bases and J 0 bases, with 9 bases left between them. The CDR3 loop spans 12 amino acids. CDR3 amino acids: CATSGNQETQYF. The CDR3 nucleotides read TGTGCCACCAGCGGTAACCAAGAGACCCAGTACTTC.

The chain uses TRBV5-6 and TRBJ2-1, with 9 bases identical to TRBD2. This CDR3 has 15 amino acids. The germline gives CDR1 SGHDT, CDR2 YYEEEE. V was clipped by 5 bases and J by 7 bases; unmatched bases: 10. DNA for the CDR3: TGTGCCAGCAGACTGCTAGCGGGGTTGCTTAATGAGCAGTTCTTC. Translation: CASRLLAGLLNEQFF.

The rearrangement links TRBV6-6 to TRBJ2-7, with 12 bases that match TRBD2. The last part of the DNA fits TRBJ2-5 better; the J call may be wrong. Germline V CDR1 and CDR2: MNHNY, SVGAGI (reference sequence). This CDR3 has 17 amino acids. This CDR3 reads CASSSSYLAGGPKTQYF. In nucleotides, the CDR3 is TGTGCCAGCAGTTCCTCATATCTAGCGGGAGGGCCGAAGACCCAGTACTTC.

This clonotype was found many times. J is TRBJ2-1 and V is TRBV4-1, with 8 bases matching TRBD2. V trimming: 3 bases; J trimming: 3 bases; junction bases outside the gene matches: 4. The CDR3 runs to 15 residues. Germline CDR1 and CDR2: MGHRA and YSYEKL. This chain's CDR3 is CASSQTGTSYNEQFF. The CDR3, as DNA: TGCGCCAGCAGCCAGACCGGGACTAGCTACAATGAGCAGTTCTTC.

The rearrangement links TRBV21-1 to TRBJ1-1; TRBD1 reflects the table's D call only, with no check against the DNA. TRBV21-1 counts as a pseudogene. The CDR3 sequence is 16 residues long. The CDR3 region is CASSKNPPCLNTEAFF. CDR3 in DNA: TGTGCCAGCAGCAAAAACCCCCCATGTTTGAACACTGAAGCTTTCTTT.

V gene TRBV7-9 combines with J gene TRBJ2-3, with TRBD1 identical over 9 bases. The CDR3 totals 16 residues. Trimming cost V 1 base and J 6 bases; bases outside gene matches: 8. Germline loops: CDR1 SEHNR, CDR2 FQNEAQ (reference sequence). Written as DNA, the CDR3 is TGTGCCAGCAGCTTAGGGGGACAGGGATCGGCTGATACGCAGTATTTT. This translates into CASSLGGQGSADTQYF.

This clonotype appeared a few times. The rearrangement joins TRBV6-2 or TRBV6-3 to TRBJ2-2, with TRBD2 identical over 11 bases. The J segment lost 4 bases and the V segment lost 2 bases, leaving 0 bases of the junction unmatched. From germline, CDR1 is MNHEY and CDR2 SVGEGT. The CDR3 sequence is 15 residues long. This CDR3 is CASSYGLAGTGELFF. The CDR3 coding sequence is TGTGCCAGCAGTTACGGACTAGCGGGCACCGGGGAGCTGTTTTTT.

The chain employs TRBV4-1 and TRBJ2-7; the D call may be TRBD1 or TRBD2 (5 bases each). Germline V gene data show CDR1 as MGHRA and CDR2 as YSYEKL. V was shortened by 4 bases and J by 3 bases, with 16 bases between the two germline ends. The length of the CDR3 is 15 residues. The CDR3 loop reads CASSPSGTAGYEQYF. Written as DNA, the CDR3 is TGCGCCAGCAGCCCATCTGGGACGGCGGGCTACGAGCAGTACTTC.

This clonotype showed up just a few times. V usage is TRBV29-1 and J usage is TRBJ1-1; TRBD1 matches at 7 bases. The CDR3 has 13 residues. The ends lost 7 bases at V and 5 bases at J; junction bases unmatched: 10. Germline V lookup: CDR1 SQVTM, CDR2 ANQGSEA. For the CDR3, the DNA is TGCAGCGCACAGGGGAAAGGGAAGACTGAAGCTTTCTTT. It is translated as CSAQGKGKTEAFF.